Listed here are 10 T cell receptor beta chains from one sample, sequenced in a study of cytomegalovirus exposure and HLA in healthy donors. The primer mix had 60 Vbeta and 13 Jbeta primers. Sequencing used immunoSEQ multiplex PCR; TCRdb keeps in-frame clones, though not all of them. The sample shows 150,000 to 200,000 clones, about 81% of them seen only once. Sequenced material: PBMCs. These receptors were taken from a woman between 25 and 40 years old in good health and CMV-seronegative.

This chain joins TRBV15 and TRBJ2-1, with 7 bases aligning to TRBD1. The CDR3 is made up of 17 amino acids. Germline V lookup: CDR1 LNHNV, CDR2 YYDKDF (reference sequence). V trimming: 3 bases; J trimming: 10 bases; junction bases outside the gene matches: 18. This CDR3 is CATSREIAQGPLDEQFF. Here the CDR3 DNA reads TGTGCCACCAGCAGGGAAATAGCACAGGGGCCCCTGGACGAGCAGTTCTTC.

The chain carries TRBV10-2 and TRBJ2-2, with 7 positions matching TRBD1. This CDR3 comprises 14 residues. Germline CDR1 reads WSHSY; CDR2 reads SAAADI. With 6 bases clipped from V and 4 bases from J, the junction kept 5 bases outside the gene matches. The CDR3 here is CASRENRGTGELFF. CDR3 coding DNA: TGCGCCAGCAGAGAAAACAGGGGCACCGGGGAGCTGTTTTTT.

The count of this clone is one. The V and J genes are TRBV4-1 and TRBJ2-7; 7 bases line up with TRBD2. With V trimmed by 1 base and J by 6 bases, 9 bases remained unmatched. The germline V gene has CDR1 MGHRA and CDR2 YSYEKL. The CDR3 has 15 residues. CDR3 in amino acids: CASSQGLAGSGEQYF. The CDR3 DNA sequence: TGCGCCAGCAGCCAAGGACTAGCCGGGTCGGGCGAGCAGTACTTC.

This chain links TRBV5-4 with TRBJ2-2, with D maybe TRBD2 (6 bases). The CDR3 has 13 amino acids. From germline, CDR1 is SGHNT and CDR2 YYREEE (reference sequence). V was trimmed by 0 bases and J by 12 bases, leaving 12 bases between them. CDR3 nucleotides: TGTGCCAGCAGCTTGGATCCAGGGAGGAAGCTGTTTTTT. The encoded protein is CASSLDPGRKLFF.

The gene calls are TRBV28 and TRBJ1-6; TRBD1 agrees at 11 bases. J lost 5 bases, V lost 9 bases, and 9 bases had no gene match. This CDR3 is built from 16 residues. In germline, CDR1 is MDHEN, CDR2 SYDVKM. This CDR3 is CARRDRGRVNNSPLHF. Here the CDR3 DNA reads TGTGCCAGACGGGACAGGGGGAGGGTAAATAATTCACCCCTCCACTTT.

The chain has TRBV19 and TRBJ2-1, with 7 bases aligning to TRBD1. The germline gives CDR1 LNHDA, CDR2 SQIVND (reference sequence). After removal of 4 bases from V and 10 bases from J, the junction contained 7 bases not matched to a gene. The CDR3 runs to 13 residues. The CDR3 coding sequence is TGTGCCAGTAGTAGGCCCTGGACAGGCGAGCAGTTCTTC. It encodes CASSRPWTGEQFF.

This clone has just a few counts. V is TRBV2 and J is TRBJ2-7; 7 nucleotides match TRBD1. The germline V gene has CDR1 SNHLY and CDR2 FYNNEI. J gave up 1 base and V 4 bases, and 13 bases lay outside the gene matches. The CDR3 sequence is 17 residues long. The CDR3 reads CASSVGRDRTGSYEQYF. DNA for the CDR3: TGTGCCAGCAGTGTGGGTCGAGACAGGACAGGATCCTACGAGCAGTACTTC.

V is TRBV13 and J is TRBJ2-4; 12 nucleotides align to TRBD1. V trimming: 5 bases; J trimming: 12 bases; junction bases outside the gene matches: 11. Germline V CDR1 and CDR2: PRHDT, FYEKMQ (reference sequence). The CDR3 has 15 residues. CDR3 bases: TGTGCCAGCAGCGGAAGGGACAGGGGGCCTGACAGTCAGTACTTC. This encodes CASSGRDRGPDSQYF.

This clone was seen only once. The V gene is TRBV7-2, the J gene TRBJ1-3, with D possibly being TRBD1 (5 bases). Trimming took off 5 bases at V and 4 bases at J, with 18 bases between the two ends. CDR1 is SGHTA and CDR2 is FQGNSA in the germline V gene. The CDR3 is made up of 16 amino acids. CDR3 in DNA: TGTGCCAGCAGCCAGGGTGGGGTACATCAGGGAAACACCATATATTTT. Translating gives CASSQGGVHQGNTIYF.

In this sample, this clone turned up once. The chain recombines TRBV5-1 with TRBJ1-1; possible D gene TRBD1, 6 bases. The CDR3 consists of 14 residues. Trimming removed 7 bases at V and 0 bases at J, with 13 bases between. The germline V gene encodes CDR1 SGHRS and CDR2 YFSETQ. Here the CDR3 reads CASALQGMNTEAFF. CDR3 DNA sequence: TGCGCCAGCGCCCTACAGGGTATGAACACTGAAGCTTTCTTT.